Following are 22 T cell receptor beta chains from one sample sequenced in a study of blood T cell repertoires in COVID-19. TCRdb keeps only in-frame clones here, not all; method: immunoSEQ multiplex PCR. The data contain 20,000 to 30,000 clones, roughly nine tenths of them singletons. The specimen sequenced was peripheral blood. These TCRs come from a man aged 70 or older with COVID-19, enrolled during active disease.

The chain uses TRBV19 and TRBJ1-3; the match to TRBD1 covers 9 bases. The CDR3 totals 16 residues. J lost 3 bases, V lost 5 bases, and 8 bases had no gene match. The V gene's germline CDR1 is LNHDA and CDR2 SQIVND (reference sequence). DNA for the CDR3: TGTGCCAGTAGTCCCGCAAACAGGGGGCTTGGAAACACCATATATTTT. It yields the protein CASSPANRGLGNTIYF.

The chain links TRBV12-5 to TRBJ1-2; D might be TRBD1 (6 bases). Trimming took off 0 bases at V and 2 bases at J, with 7 bases between the two ends. CDR1 is LGHNT, CDR2 FRNRAP, per germline. The CDR3 is 14 amino acids. CDR3 loop: CASGLVGGNYGYTF. The CDR3 DNA sequence: TGTGCTAGTGGTTTGGTTGGGGGCAACTATGGCTACACCTTC.

The CDR3 region has the DNA TGTGCCAGTACCCTCTGGCCAGGGGCAACCGGGGAGCTGTTTTTT. This sequence encodes CASTLWPGATGELFF. The rearrangement links TRBV19 to TRBJ2-2; the D gene is possibly TRBD1 (6 bases). The CDR3 is made up of 15 amino acids. CDR1 and CDR2 from the germline V gene are LNHDA and SQIVND (reference sequence). V was shortened by 7 bases and J by 5 bases, with 17 bases between the two germline ends.

V is TRBV9 and J is TRBJ2-1; the match to TRBD2 covers 7 bases. This CDR3 has 16 amino acids. Germline V lookup: CDR1 SGDLS, CDR2 YYNGEE. With V trimmed by 5 bases and J by 2 bases, 10 bases remained unmatched. Here the CDR3 DNA reads TGTGCCAGCAGTGCGACTCCGGCGGGGGCCTACAATGAGCAGTTCTTC. Translated: CASSATPAGAYNEQFF.

The J gene is TRBJ1-5, the V gene TRBV6-5, with TRBD1 matching over 8 bases. Losses at the gene ends were 0 bases for V and 8 bases for J; bases not matched to a gene: 3. The CDR3 has 14 residues. In germline, CDR1 is MNHEY, CDR2 SVGAGI. The CDR3 bases are TGTGCCAGCAGTTACTCCGGACAGGGTGAGCCCCAGCATTTT. Its translation is CASSYSGQGEPQHF.

This rearrangement joins TRBV6-5 to TRBJ1-3; D unresolved. The CDR3 runs to 13 residues. Per the germline V gene, CDR1 is MNHEY and CDR2 is SVGAGI. Trimming left V 6 bases short and J 0 bases short, with 6 bases between. This CDR3 reads CASRLSSGNTIYF. The CDR3 bases are TGTGCCAGCAGGCTCAGCTCTGGAAACACCATATATTTT.

The chain uses TRBV2 and TRBJ1-5, with TRBD1 as a possible D gene (5 bases). Trimming removed 1 base from V and 1 base from J, with 17 bases in between. The CDR3 has 18 residues. The V gene's germline CDR1 is SNHLY and CDR2 FYNNEI. The CDR3 bases are TGTGCCAGCAGTGAAGGGGGGAGGGAGTGGGAAAGCAATCAGCCCCAGCATTTT. Residues: CASSEGGREWESNQPQHF.

The chain couples TRBV5-4 to TRBJ2-3; 9 bases fit TRBD1. CDR1 is SGHNT, CDR2 YYREEE, per germline (reference sequence). J was trimmed by 3 bases and V by 5 bases; bases with no gene match: 4. CDR3 length equals 14 residues. The CDR3 protein is CASRPGQGTDTQYF. The CDR3 DNA sequence: TGTGCCAGCAGGCCGGGACAGGGAACAGATACGCAGTATTTT.

The count of this clone is one. This chain connects TRBV7-2 to TRBJ2-1; 9 bases match TRBD2. J was trimmed by 12 bases and V by 1 base; bases with no gene match: 7. The CDR3 is made up of 14 amino acids. Germline V gene sequence: CDR1 SGHTA, CDR2 FQGNSA. In DNA form, the CDR3 reads TGTGCCAGCAGCTTAGTAGCGGGGGACCGCCCGCAGTTCTTC. The encoded protein is CASSLVAGDRPQFF.

The V call is TRBV12-3 or TRBV12-4, the J call TRBJ1-1; D unresolved. The germline V and J ends were trimmed by 10 bases and 0 bases, with 12 bases remaining between them. The CDR3 is made up of 13 amino acids. The CDR3 coding sequence is TGTGCCACCACTACCCCCCTGAACACTGAAGCTTTCTTT. As protein: CATTTPLNTEAFF.

The chain combines TRBV18 with TRBJ2-3; D possibly corresponds to TRBD2 (5 bases). V was pared by 0 bases and J by 5 bases, with 6 bases between. The CDR3 is made up of 13 amino acids. From germline, CDR1 is KGHSH and CDR2 LQKENI. CDR3 coding DNA: TGTGCCAGCTCACCACCGGAGGAAGATACGCAGTATTTT. Encoded protein: CASSPPEEDTQYF.

The CDR3 sequence: CATSATGTYNEQFF. CDR3 in DNA: TGTGCCACCAGTGCGACAGGTACCTACAATGAGCAGTTCTTC. The chain links TRBV24-1 to TRBJ2-1; D is perhaps TRBD1 (6 bases). The V end lost 5 bases, the J end lost 2 bases, and 9 bases lay between the germline ends. The CDR3 covers 14 residues. CDR1 is KGHDR, CDR2 SFDVKD, per germline.

The chain has TRBV10-3 and TRBJ2-7; TRBD2 is a possible D gene (5 bases). V was cut by 0 bases and J by 0 bases, with 12 bases left in between. The germline V gene encodes CDR1 ENHRY and CDR2 SYGVKD. This CDR3 has 16 residues. The CDR3 spells CAISESGERSSYEQYF. As DNA, the CDR3 is TGTGCCATCAGTGAGTCGGGAGAGCGGAGCTCCTACGAGCAGTACTTC.

V is TRBV4-1 and J is TRBJ2-7, with 9 positions matching TRBD1. This CDR3 is built from 16 residues. CDR1 MGHRA and CDR2 YSYEKL come from the germline V gene. Germline trimming cut 2 bases from V and 2 bases from J; bases unmatched to any gene: 7. CDR3 DNA: TGCGCCAGCAGCCAATTTAGGGGGACAGGGACCTACGAGCAGTACTTC. Amino acid sequence: CASSQFRGTGTYEQYF.

The CDR3 region is CASSYFDRDYGYTF. The CDR3 DNA follows: TGTGCCAGCAGCTACTTTGACAGGGACTATGGCTACACCTTC. This chain uses TRBV7-9 with TRBJ1-2; 7 bases line up with TRBD1. The CDR3 is made up of 14 amino acids. CDR1 SEHNR and CDR2 FQNEAQ come from the germline V gene (reference sequence). The V and J ends lost 4 bases and 3 bases, in that order; junction bases with no gene match: 5.

This clone was found once. The rearrangement joins TRBV19 to TRBJ2-1; TRBD2 aligns across 7 bases. Germline V gene data show CDR1 as LNHDA and CDR2 as SQIVND (reference sequence). CDR3 size: 15 residues. J gave up 2 bases and V 4 bases, and 5 bases lay outside the gene matches. DNA of the CDR3: TGTGCCAGTAGTAGAAGCGGGATTGCCTACAATGAGCAGTTCTTC. It translates to CASSRSGIAYNEQFF. Supplemented by reference TRBV19 and TRBJ2-1, the full variable domain reads DGGITQSPKYLFRKEGQNVTLSCEQNLNHDAMYWYRQDPGQGLRLIYYSQIVNDFQKGDIAEGYSVSREKKESFPLTVTSAQKNPTAFYLCASSRSGIAYNEQFFGPGTRLTVL.

The chain has TRBV6-2 or TRBV6-3 and TRBJ2-7; the D gene is possibly TRBD2 (5 bases). Trimming removed 3 bases from V and 4 bases from J, with 7 bases in between. CDR1 is MNHEY, CDR2 SVGEGT, per germline. This CDR3 has 12 residues. The CDR3 region is CASSYEGYEQYF. DNA for the CDR3: TGTGCCAGCAGTTATGAGGGTTACGAGCAGTACTTC.

The chain couples TRBV9 to TRBJ2-3; D is perhaps TRBD2 (6 bases). CDR3 length equals 15 residues. CDR1 is SGDLS, CDR2 YYNGEE, per germline. V shed 0 bases and J shed 5 bases, with 13 bases lying between them. The CDR3: CASSVGLLEGDTQYF. CDR3 nucleotide sequence: TGTGCCAGCAGCGTAGGTCTACTGGAGGGAGATACGCAGTATTTT.

This clone appeared a single time. J is TRBJ2-3 and V is TRBV3-1 (or the pseudogene TRBV3-2), with D possibly matching TRBD2 (5 bases). The V gene lost 1 base and the J gene lost 4 bases, with 9 bases spanning the gap. The germline gives CDR1 LGHDT, CDR2 YNNKEL (reference sequence). The CDR3 spans 14 residues. CDR3 in DNA: TGTGCCAGCAGCCAAGGAGGGATCGCAGATACGCAGTATTTT. It is translated as CASSQGGIADTQYF.

The rearrangement links TRBV5-1 to TRBJ1-1; tentative D call: TRBD1 (5 bases). CDR3 length: 15 amino acids. V lost 0 bases to trimming and J lost 0 bases, with 9 bases between them. CDR1 and CDR2 from the germline V gene are SGHRS and YFSETQ. The DNA for the CDR3 is TGCGCCAGCAGCTTGGGGGAGGGGATGAACACTGAAGCTTTCTTT. Amino acid sequence: CASSLGEGMNTEAFF. Together with reference TRBV5-1 and TRBJ1-1, the CDR3 gives the full variable domain: KAGVTQTPRYLIKTRGQQVTLSCSPISGHRSVSWYQQTPGQGLQFLFEYFSETQRNKGNFPGRFSGRQFSNSRSEMNVSTLELGDSALYLCASSLGEGMNTEAFFGQGTRLTVV.

The V call is TRBV5-6, the J call TRBJ1-2, with 11 bases that match TRBD1. V was clipped by 5 bases and J by 7 bases; unmatched bases: 7. The CDR3 runs to 14 residues. Germline V gene data show CDR1 as SGHDT and CDR2 as YYEEEE. The CDR3 nucleotides are TGTGCCAGCAGGCGGGACAGGGGGTCTTCTGGCTACACCTTC. Residues: CASRRDRGSSGYTF.

The genes are TRBV5-1 and TRBJ2-1, with 11 bases matching TRBD2. Per germline, CDR1 SGHRS and CDR2 YFSETQ. J was trimmed by 1 base and V by 3 bases; bases with no gene match: 6. This CDR3 is 17 amino acids long. The CDR3, as DNA: TGCGCCAGCAGCTGGGGACTAGCGGAGCCTTCCTACAATGAGCAGTTCTTC. It translates to CASSWGLAEPSYNEQFF.